The 4 T cell receptor beta chains below were found in one sample sequenced in a study of control samples from healthy donors and cancer patients (dated by TCRdb to the early 2020s). Library preparation was by the immunoSEQ multiplex PCR assay. TCRdb took over this immuneACCESS table, retaining in-frame rearrangements with V and J assigned. Such tables are incomplete; in checked studies, under half of the missing clones stem from an unresolved V gene, and the remainder is unexplained. The sample's own table lists approximately 190,000 clones. The top ten clones comprise roughly 2% of the sample. The sequenced sample consisted of blood. Every receptor here comes from a young woman in good health.

The chain uses TRBV9 and TRBJ1-3; D might be TRBD1 (5 bases). The V gene lost 10 bases and the J gene lost 8 bases, with 19 bases spanning the gap. The CDR3 contains 13 residues. Germline-derived CDR1 and CDR2 are SGDLS and YYNGEE. The CDR3 bases are TGTGCCCCTCGTTGTGGACATGGGGACACCATATATTTT. It translates to CAPRCGHGDTIYF. The full variable domain, rest sourced from reference TRBV9 and TRBJ1-3, is DSGVTQTPKHLITATGQRVTLRCSPRSGDLSVYWYQQSLDQGLQFLIQYYNGEERAKGNILERFSAQQFPDLHSELNLSSLELGDSALYFCAPRCGHGDTIYFGEGSWLTVV.

V and J are TRBV4-1 and TRBJ1-5, with TRBD1 identical over 8 bases. The germline V gene encodes CDR1 MGHRA and CDR2 YSYEKL. The V gene end was trimmed by 4 bases and the J gene end by 0 bases; junction bases not matched to a gene: 11. CDR3 length: 18 amino acids. The CDR3 region has the DNA TGCGCCAGCAGCCGGGGCTCCAGGGGGCTACGTAGCAATCAGCCCCAGCATTTT. Protein: CASSRGSRGLRSNQPQHF.

CDR3 amino acids: CASRQDLSGNTIYF. CDR3 coding DNA: TGCGCCAGCAGGCAGGACCTCTCTGGAAACACCATATATTTT. The V call is TRBV4-1, the J call TRBJ1-3; D uncertain. The CDR3 covers 14 residues. Trimming stripped 6 bases from V and 0 bases from J, with 9 bases between. CDR1 is MGHRA, CDR2 YSYEKL, per germline.

J is TRBJ2-5 and V is TRBV7-2, with D possibly being TRBD2 (6 bases). From germline, CDR1 is SGHTA and CDR2 FQGNSA. V dropped 5 bases and J dropped 2 bases, with 15 bases sitting between them. The CDR3 is made up of 15 amino acids. The CDR3 loop reads CASSPGGAGQETQYF. The CDR3 DNA follows: TGTGCCAGCAGCCCCGGCGGGGCGGGTCAAGAGACCCAGTACTTC.